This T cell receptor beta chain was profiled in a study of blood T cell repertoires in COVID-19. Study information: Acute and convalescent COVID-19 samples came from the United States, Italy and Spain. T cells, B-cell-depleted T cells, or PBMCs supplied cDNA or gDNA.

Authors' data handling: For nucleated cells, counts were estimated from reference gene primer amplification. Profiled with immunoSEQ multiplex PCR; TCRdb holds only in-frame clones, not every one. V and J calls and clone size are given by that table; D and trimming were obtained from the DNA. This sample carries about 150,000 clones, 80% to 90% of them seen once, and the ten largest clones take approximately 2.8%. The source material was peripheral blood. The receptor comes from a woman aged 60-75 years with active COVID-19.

The DNA for the CDR3 is TGTGCCAGCAGCTCCGGAGGACCGGCCACTAACTATGGCTACACCTTC. Translation gives CASSSGGPATNYGYTF. The chain links TRBV7-2 to TRBJ1-2, with D hard to call. Germline V lookup: CDR1 SGHTA, CDR2 FQGNSA. CDR3 length equals 16 residues. V lost 4 bases and J 0 bases, leaving 15 bases between the germline ends.